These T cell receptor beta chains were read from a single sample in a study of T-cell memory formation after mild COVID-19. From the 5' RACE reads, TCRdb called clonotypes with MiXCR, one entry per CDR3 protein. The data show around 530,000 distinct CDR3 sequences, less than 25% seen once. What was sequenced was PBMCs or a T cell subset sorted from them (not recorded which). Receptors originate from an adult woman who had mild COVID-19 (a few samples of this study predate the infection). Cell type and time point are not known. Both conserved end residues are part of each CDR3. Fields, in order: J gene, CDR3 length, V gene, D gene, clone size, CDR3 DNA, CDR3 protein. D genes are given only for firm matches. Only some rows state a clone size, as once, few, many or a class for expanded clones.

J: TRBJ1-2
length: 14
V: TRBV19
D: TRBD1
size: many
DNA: TGTGCCAGTAGCCTCCGGGACAGTAGGTATGGCTACACCTTC
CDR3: CASSLRDSRYGYTF

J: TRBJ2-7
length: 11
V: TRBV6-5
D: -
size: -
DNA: TGTGCCAGCTCTTGGGAATACGAGCAGTACTTC
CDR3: CASSWEYEQYF

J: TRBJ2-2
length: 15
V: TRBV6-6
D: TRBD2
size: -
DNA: TGTGCCAGCCGGCCGGTAGCGGGGGGGTCCGGGGAGCTGTTTTTT
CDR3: CASRPVAGGSGELFF

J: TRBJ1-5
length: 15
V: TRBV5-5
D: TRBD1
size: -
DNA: TGTGCCAGCAGCCGGGACAGCCTTAGCAATCAGCCCCAGCATTTT
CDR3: CASSRDSLSNQPQHF

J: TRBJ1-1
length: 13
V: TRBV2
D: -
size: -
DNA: TGTGCCAGCAGTGTGGAGGGAAACACTGAAGCTTTCTTT
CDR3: CASSVEGNTEAFF

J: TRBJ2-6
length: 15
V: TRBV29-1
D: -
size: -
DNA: TGCAGCGTTGAAGATCCCCCCGGGGGGGCCAACGTCCTGACTTTC
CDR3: CSVEDPPGGANVLTF

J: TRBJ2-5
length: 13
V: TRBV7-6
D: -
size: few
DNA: TGTGCCAGCAGCTTACAGCGTGAAGAGACCCAGTACTTC
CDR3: CASSLQREETQYF

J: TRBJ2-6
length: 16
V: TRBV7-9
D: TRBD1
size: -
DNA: TGTGCCAGCAGCACGTACAGGGGAGCCGGGGCCAACGTCCTGACTTTC
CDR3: CASSTYRGAGANVLTF

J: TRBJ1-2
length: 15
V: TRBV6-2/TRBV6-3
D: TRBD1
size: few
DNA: TGTGCCAGCAGTCAGGACAGGCGCCTCCTCGGGGGCTACACCTTC
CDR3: CASSQDRRLLGGYTF

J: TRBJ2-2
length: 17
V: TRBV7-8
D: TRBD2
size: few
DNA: TGTGCCAGCAGCCCCACTAGCGGGAGGACGAACACCGGGGAGCTGTTTTTT
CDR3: CASSPTSGRTNTGELFF

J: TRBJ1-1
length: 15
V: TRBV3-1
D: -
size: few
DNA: TGTGCCAGCAGCGAATTTCAGGCTCCGAACACTGAAGCTTTCTTT
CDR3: CASSEFQAPNTEAFF

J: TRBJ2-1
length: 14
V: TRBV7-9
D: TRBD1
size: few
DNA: TGTGCCAGCTGGATGGGACAGGGGGCAGGTGAGCAGTTCTTC
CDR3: CASWMGQGAGEQFF

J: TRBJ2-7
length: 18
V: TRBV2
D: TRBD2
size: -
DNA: TGTGCCAGCAGTGTGTATCTAGGGGGGCTAGCGGGAGTACAGGAGCAGTACTTC
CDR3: CASSVYLGGLAGVQEQYF

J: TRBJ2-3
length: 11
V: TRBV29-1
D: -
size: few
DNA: TGCAGCGTCGGAGAGTCAGATACGCAGTATTTT
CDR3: CSVGESDTQYF

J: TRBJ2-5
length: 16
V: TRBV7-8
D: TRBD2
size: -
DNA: TGTGCCAGCAGCTTAGCGTCCGCTAGCGGAGAAGAGACCCAGTACTTC
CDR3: CASSLASASGEETQYF

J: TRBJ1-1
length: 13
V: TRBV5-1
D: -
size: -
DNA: TGCGCCAGCAGCCAAGCGACTAACACTGAAGCTTTCTTT
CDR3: CASSQATNTEAFF

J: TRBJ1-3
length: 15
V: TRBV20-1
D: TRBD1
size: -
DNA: TGCAGTGCTAGGGTTACCACAGGGGCTGGAAACACCATATATTTT
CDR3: CSARVTTGAGNTIYF

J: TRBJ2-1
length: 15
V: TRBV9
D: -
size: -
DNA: TGTGCCAGCAGCGTAGTTGGTCTAGCGACCAATGAGCAGTTCTTC
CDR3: CASSVVGLATNEQFF

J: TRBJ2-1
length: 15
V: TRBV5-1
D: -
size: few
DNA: TGCGCCAGCAGCTTGGTAGACCCTGCCTACAATGAGCAGTTCTTC
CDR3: CASSLVDPAYNEQFF

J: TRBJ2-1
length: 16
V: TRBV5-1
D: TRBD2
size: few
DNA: TGCGCCAGCAGTTGGACTAGCGGGGGGCCTAGCGGTGAGCAGTTCTTC
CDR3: CASSWTSGGPSGEQFF

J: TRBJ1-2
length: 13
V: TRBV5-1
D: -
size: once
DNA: TGCGCCAGCAGTTCTAACACACTCTATGGCTACACCTTC
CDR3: CASSSNTLYGYTF

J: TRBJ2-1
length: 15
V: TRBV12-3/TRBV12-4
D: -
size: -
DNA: TGTGCCAGCAGTTTTGAACAGGGAGAGAGAAATGAGCAGTTCTTC
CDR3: CASSFEQGERNEQFF

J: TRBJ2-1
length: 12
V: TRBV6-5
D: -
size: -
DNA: TGTGCCAGCAGTAAGGGCCCCGATGAGCAGTTCTTC
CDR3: CASSKGPDEQFF